The text below deals with one TCR beta chain. The target antigen is unknown. The source of the sample is a study of cytomegalovirus exposure and HLA in healthy donors. Study-level points and caveats: Donors were assumed by presence/absence analyses to have roughly uniform sequencing depth. Some highly shared sequence variants likely arose as a pipeline artifact.

The PCR used 60 Vbeta and 13 Jbeta primers. Measured with immunoSEQ multiplex PCR; TCRdb has only the in-frame clones, and not every one. The sample records about 130,000 clones, approximately 80% being singletons. Per the germline V gene, CDR1 is MNHNY and CDR2 is SVGAGI (reference sequence). The CDR3 contains 13 residues. V was shortened by 8 bases and J by 2 bases, with 12 bases between the two germline ends. The chain couples TRBV6-6 to TRBJ1-1; D is unclear. Sequenced sample: PBMCs. This sequence originates from a woman between 35 and 50 years old in good health and CMV-seropositive. CDR3: CASGPGSNTEAFF. The CDR3 DNA reads as TGTGCCAGCGGACCGGGGAGTAACACTGAAGCTTTCTTT.